The 13 T cell receptor beta chains reported below all come from one sample, sequenced in a study of blood T cell repertoires in COVID-19 (dated by TCRdb to about 2020). Receptors were amplified or captured by the immunoSEQ multiplex PCR assay. The immuneACCESS repertoire file appears here via TCRdb, limited to in-frame rearrangements. These files lack a portion of the clones; in checked studies, under half of the deficit traces to unresolved V genes, and the cause of the others is not known. The sample records some 80,000 clones, about 88% of which are singletons. Jointly, the top ten make up 15% to 20% of the sample. The sample was peripheral blood. These receptors were taken from a human donor in a cohort sampled during active COVID-19.

The chain is built from TRBV19 and TRBJ2-1; 7 bases are a match to TRBD2. V lost 1 base, J lost 4 bases, and 4 bases stayed unmatched. Germline CDR1 LNHDA, CDR2 SQIVND (reference sequence). The CDR3 contains 15 residues. CDR3 nucleotide sequence: TGTGCCAGTAGTATAGGCGGGAGCCTGTACAATGAGCAGTTCTTC. It codes for CASSIGGSLYNEQFF.

The genes are TRBV2 and TRBJ2-1, with 12 bases matching TRBD2. The CDR3 sequence is 15 residues long. Germline loops: CDR1 SNHLY, CDR2 FYNNEI. The trim removed 6 bases at V and 7 bases at J, leaving 7 bases unmatched. The CDR3 sequence is CASRALAGGGNEQFF. CDR3 nucleotides: TGTGCCAGCAGGGCACTAGCGGGAGGTGGGAATGAGCAGTTCTTC.

The chain employs TRBV5-1 and TRBJ2-3; D is ambiguous. The germline CDR1 and CDR2 sequences are SGHRS and YFSETQ. Trimming took off 2 bases at V and 4 bases at J, with 8 bases between the two ends. The CDR3 sequence is 13 residues long. CDR3 region: CASSFSGADTQYF. DNA of the CDR3: TGCGCCAGCAGCTTCTCAGGCGCAGATACGCAGTATTTT.

V and J are TRBV14 and TRBJ2-7, with a weak D call TRBD1 (6 bases). CDR1 and CDR2 from the germline V gene are SGHDN and FVKESK. Trimming took off 4 bases at V and 3 bases at J, with 13 bases between the two ends. This CDR3 has 14 amino acids. The chain's CDR3 is CASSREPQGYEQYF. CDR3 bases: TGTGCCAGCAGCCGAGAACCACAGGGCTACGAGCAGTACTTC.

The chain combines TRBV12-5 with TRBJ1-6, with TRBD1 identical over 8 bases. Germline CDR1 and CDR2: LGHNT and FRNRAP. V gave up 0 bases and J gave up 10 bases; unmatched junction bases: 5. The CDR3 has 15 amino acids. CDR3 amino acids: CASGLVDRGDSPLHF. The CDR3 DNA follows: TGTGCTAGTGGTTTGGTAGACAGGGGTGACTCACCCCTCCACTTT.

V usage is TRBV2 and J usage is TRBJ2-5; D is possibly TRBD2 (6 bases). The germline V and J ends were trimmed by 6 bases and 4 bases, with 12 bases remaining between them. CDR3 length: 13 residues. From germline, CDR1 is SNHLY and CDR2 FYNNEI. The DNA of the CDR3 is TGTGCCAGCAGGGGAGACGGGGGAGAGACCCAGTACTTC. This gives the protein CASRGDGGETQYF. The whole variable domain, filled in from reference TRBV2 and TRBJ2-5, reads EPEVTQTPSHQVTQMGQEVILRCVPISNHLYFYWYRQILGQKVEFLVSFYNNEISEKSEIFDDQFSVERPDGSNFTLKIRSTKLEDSAMYFCASRGDGGETQYFGPGTRLLVL.

The genes are TRBV5-4 and TRBJ2-2; 9 bases match TRBD2. The CDR3 sequence is 16 residues long. From germline, CDR1 is SGHNT and CDR2 YYREEE (reference sequence). The trim removed 0 bases at V and 5 bases at J, leaving 5 bases unmatched. The CDR3 here is CASSLGGRAETGELFF. CDR3 nucleotide sequence: TGTGCCAGCAGCTTGGGCGGGAGGGCGGAGACCGGGGAGCTGTTTTTT. Complete variable domain (other parts from reference TRBV5-4 and TRBJ2-2): ETGVTQSPTHLIKTRGQQVTLRCSSQSGHNTVSWYQQALGQGPQFIFQYYREEENGRGNFPPRFSGLQFPNYSSELNVNALELDDSALYLCASSLGGRAETGELFFGEGSRLTVL.

V and J are TRBV4-2 and TRBJ2-7, with D perhaps matching TRBD2 (5 bases). The germline CDR1 and CDR2 sequences are LGHNA and YNFKEQ. CDR3 length equals 13 residues. Trimming removed 0 bases from V and 6 bases from J, with 9 bases in between. CDR3 DNA: TGTGCCAGCAGCCAAGATTCGGGATCCGAGCAGTACTTC. Encoded protein: CASSQDSGSEQYF.

The chain couples TRBV4-1 to TRBJ2-3; D remains unclear. Trimming removed 2 bases from V and 1 base from J, with 10 bases in between. Looked up from germline, CDR1 is MGHRA and CDR2 is YSYEKL. The CDR3 runs to 15 residues. CDR3 region: CASSQNWSGTDTQYF. In nucleotides, the CDR3 is TGCGCCAGCAGCCAAAATTGGTCAGGCACAGATACGCAGTATTTT.

This clone has a handful of counts. The chain uses TRBV28 and TRBJ2-5; TRBD2 matches at 7 bases. Trimming at V came to 7 bases and at J to 7 bases, leaving 6 bases not matched to a gene. The CDR3 covers 12 residues. Germline CDR1 reads MDHEN; CDR2 reads SYDVKM. CDR3 sequence: CASNFRGGTQYF. The DNA for the CDR3 is TGTGCCAGCAACTTTCGCGGGGGGACCCAGTACTTC.

The gene calls are TRBV19 and TRBJ1-5; D ambiguous. Per the germline V gene, CDR1 is LNHDA and CDR2 is SQIVND (reference sequence). CDR3 size: 16 residues. The V end lost 6 bases, the J end lost 0 bases, and 15 bases lay between the germline ends. In DNA, the CDR3 is TGTGCCAGTAGGAACCTCCTAGTTTCTAGCAATCAGCCCCAGCATTTT. Residues: CASRNLLVSSNQPQHF.

The chain employs TRBV4-2 and TRBJ1-6; possible D gene TRBD1, 5 bases. Trimming removed 1 base from V and 6 bases from J, with 13 bases in between. The CDR3 length is 16 residues. Looked up from germline, CDR1 is LGHNA and CDR2 is YNFKEQ. For the CDR3, the DNA is TGTGCCAGCAGCCAAGGAGGGGAGGGAACTAATTCACCCCTCCACTTT. Its translation is CASSQGGEGTNSPLHF.

The chain is built from TRBV11-2 and TRBJ2-7, with 10 bases identical to TRBD2. Per germline, CDR1 SGHAT and CDR2 FQNNGV. V shed 1 base, J shed 2 bases, and the junction held 8 bases outside the gene matches. The CDR3 is made up of 17 amino acids. The DNA for the CDR3 is TGTGCCAGCAGCTTAGGGGGACTAGCGAGAATCCCCTACGAGCAGTACTTC. It specifies CASSLGGLARIPYEQYF.